These 21 T cell receptor beta chains originate from one sample sequenced in a study of blood T cell repertoires in COVID-19. The method was immunoSEQ multiplex PCR; TCRdb's version includes in-frame clones alone and lacks a portion of them. The sample holds about 220,000 clones, 80% to 85% seen once. Material: peripheral blood. The origin of the receptors is a woman aged 60-75 years with acute or convalescent COVID-19.

The V and J genes are TRBV7-8 and TRBJ1-1; 8 nucleotides agree with TRBD1. The V and J ends lost 4 bases and 6 bases, in that order; junction bases with no gene match: 4. CDR1 and CDR2 from the germline V gene are SGHVS and FQNEAQ. The CDR3 length is 13 residues. The CDR3 loop is CASSSDRGAEAFF. DNA of the CDR3: TGTGCCAGCAGCTCCGACAGGGGCGCTGAAGCTTTCTTT.

This clone was seen once. The rearrangement uses TRBV6-2 or TRBV6-3 and TRBJ2-2; 10 bases fit TRBD1. The CDR3 is 19 residues long. The V gene end was trimmed by 5 bases and the J gene end by 0 bases; junction bases not matched to a gene: 12. Germline V gives CDR1 MNHEY, CDR2 SVGEGT. The DNA of the CDR3 is TGTGCCAGCAGTAAAAGGGGATTGGGACAGGGGTCGAACACCGGGGAGCTGTTTTTT. Amino acids: CASSKRGLGQGSNTGELFF.

This CDR3 is CASSALPSGPITGNEQFF. CDR3 nucleotide sequence: TGCGCCAGCAGCGCCTTGCCTAGCGGGCCCATCACGGGGAATGAGCAGTTCTTC. The rearrangement uses TRBV5-1 and TRBJ2-1, with 8 nucleotides matching TRBD2. Germline loops: CDR1 SGHRS, CDR2 YFSETQ. CDR3 length: 18 amino acids. Trimming removed 4 bases from V and 7 bases from J; junction bases left unmatched: 19.

The genes are TRBV2 and TRBJ2-1; TRBD1 agrees at 8 bases. This CDR3 is built from 13 residues. Germline V gives CDR1 SNHLY, CDR2 FYNNEI. Trimming at V came to 8 bases and at J to 9 bases, leaving 9 bases not matched to a gene. CDR3 nucleotide sequence: TGTGCCAGCCAGCAACAGGGGGGTGGTGAGCAGTTCTTC. Translated, it gives CASQQQGGGEQFF.

This clone was counted ten times or more. This rearrangement joins TRBV5-1 to TRBJ2-7; 11 nucleotides agree with TRBD2. J gave up 0 bases and V 5 bases, and 4 bases lay outside the gene matches. The CDR3 runs 15 residues. Germline CDR1 and CDR2: SGHRS and YFSETQ. In DNA form, the CDR3 reads TGCGCCAGCAGGGTCGGACTAGCGGGCTCCTACGAGCAGTACTTC. Its translation: CASRVGLAGSYEQYF.

CDR3 DNA: TGTGCCATTGGAGCACGGGGGGATACTGAAGCTTTCTTT. Its protein is CAIGARGDTEAFF. The chain joins TRBV10-3 to TRBJ1-1; D is possibly TRBD1 (5 bases). V was clipped by 9 bases and J by 5 bases, with 16 bases between them. CDR3 length equals 13 residues. Germline V gene sequence: CDR1 ENHRY, CDR2 SYGVKD.

This chain connects TRBV30 to TRBJ1-2, with 9 bases identical to TRBD1. CDR1 is GTSNPN and CDR2 is SVGIG in the germline V gene (reference sequence). The J segment lost 7 bases and the V segment lost 3 bases, leaving 6 bases of the junction unmatched. The CDR3 contains 13 residues. CDR3 residues: CAWRVQGAGGYTF. In nucleotides, the CDR3 is TGTGCCTGGAGGGTACAGGGGGCTGGTGGCTACACCTTC.

The sample holds one count of this clone. The CDR3, as DNA: TGTGCCAGCAGCTCGTCGGACAGGGCCAGTGAAGCTTTCTTT. Translating it yields CASSSSDRASEAFF. V and J are TRBV13 and TRBJ1-1; the match to TRBD1 covers 8 bases. CDR1 and CDR2 (germline): PRHDT, FYEKMQ (reference sequence). V was pared by 4 bases and J by 7 bases, with 8 bases of the junction left unmatched. The CDR3 runs 14 residues.

V usage is TRBV5-1 and J usage is TRBJ1-2; 9 nucleotides align to TRBD1. Germline-derived CDR1 and CDR2 are SGHRS and YFSETQ. V trimming: 4 bases; J trimming: 1 base; junction bases outside the gene matches: 14. This CDR3 spans 18 amino acids. The CDR3 DNA reads TGCGCCAGCAGCAATTTGGGGGGACAGGGAGTTTATAACTATGGCTACACCTTC. Its translation is CASSNLGGQGVYNYGYTF.

CDR3 residues: CASSWTGSVNTEAFF. The CDR3 region has the DNA TGCGCCAGCAGCTGGACAGGGTCCGTGAACACTGAAGCTTTCTTT. This chain uses TRBV5-1 with TRBJ1-1; TRBD1 matches 8 bases. V lost 3 bases to trimming and J lost 0 bases; unmatched junction nucleotides: 4. CDR3 length equals 15 residues. CDR1 SGHRS and CDR2 YFSETQ come from the germline V gene.

This rearrangement joins TRBV2 to TRBJ2-3; possible D gene TRBD2, 5 bases. The germline gives CDR1 SNHLY, CDR2 FYNNEI. This CDR3 region has 14 residues. Trimming cost V 11 bases and J 2 bases, with 17 bases left between them. CDR3 sequence reads: CAARDYRNTDTQYF. CDR3 nucleotides: TGTGCCGCCCGCGACTACCGAAACACAGATACGCAGTATTTT.

This clone turned up a few times. The chain employs TRBV7-6 and TRBJ2-5, with 15 positions matching TRBD2. V was pared by 5 bases and J by 4 bases, with 5 bases of the junction left unmatched. Germline lookup yields CDR1 SGHVS and CDR2 FNYEAQ. The CDR3 sequence is 16 residues long. CDR3: CASSPKGLAGGETQYF. CDR3 bases: TGTGCCAGCAGCCCAAAGGGACTAGCGGGGGGAGAGACCCAGTACTTC.

This clone was found once. CDR3 sequence: CAWSVGAGEETQYF. The DNA of the CDR3 is TGTGCCTGGAGTGTTGGGGCAGGGGAAGAGACCCAGTACTTC. The chain couples TRBV30 to TRBJ2-5; D is perhaps TRBD1 (6 bases). The V and J ends lost 0 bases and 3 bases respectively, with 11 bases between them. There are 14 residues in the CDR3. Germline CDR1 reads GTSNPN; CDR2 reads SVGIG (reference sequence).

This clone was detected only a few times. In DNA form, the CDR3 reads TGTGCCAGCAGCGTAGACGGGGGAGAAAACACTGAAGCTTTCTTT. Translating it yields CASSVDGGENTEAFF. The V and J genes are TRBV9 and TRBJ1-1; D is perhaps TRBD1 (5 bases). CDR1 SGDLS and CDR2 YYNGEE come from the germline V gene. V gave up 0 bases and J gave up 2 bases, with 11 bases separating them. This CDR3 has 15 residues. Full variable domain (outside the CDR3, taken from reference TRBV9 and TRBJ1-1): DSGVTQTPKHLITATGQRVTLRCSPRSGDLSVYWYQQSLDQGLQFLIQYYNGEERAKGNILERFSAQQFPDLHSELNLSSLELGDSALYFCASSVDGGENTEAFFGQGTRLTVV.

The CDR3 DNA reads as TGTGCCAGCTACAGGGGAACTACTAGCACAGATACGCAGTATTTT. Translated: CASYRGTTSTDTQYF. V is TRBV2 and J is TRBJ2-3; TRBD1 matches 7 bases. The CDR3 consists of 15 residues. The V gene end was trimmed by 8 bases and the J gene end by 0 bases; junction bases not matched to a gene: 8. Germline CDR1 and CDR2: SNHLY and FYNNEI.

V and J are TRBV28 and TRBJ2-7; D is possibly TRBD1 (5 bases). CDR1 MDHEN and CDR2 SYDVKM come from the germline V gene. Trimming stripped 3 bases from V and 2 bases from J, with 14 bases between. The CDR3 loop spans 15 amino acids. CDR3 bases: TGTGCCAGCAGTTTTTTCGGCCAGGGCGCCTACGAGCAGTACTTC. As protein: CASSFFGQGAYEQYF.

This chain uses TRBV2 with TRBJ1-6; TRBD1 might be the D (6 bases). The CDR3 runs 14 residues. The V and J ends lost 7 bases and 5 bases respectively, with 12 bases between them. The germline CDR1 and CDR2 sequences are SNHLY and FYNNEI. This CDR3 is CASTRGGDNSPLHF. The CDR3 bases are TGTGCCAGCACCCGAGGGGGAGATAATTCACCCCTCCACTTT.

The chain uses TRBV3-1 (or the pseudogene TRBV3-2) and TRBJ2-3; D is undetermined. V was shortened by 1 base and J by 4 bases, with 12 bases between the two germline ends. Germline values: CDR1 LGHDT, CDR2 YNNKEL (reference sequence). CDR3 length: 15 amino acids. DNA of the CDR3: TGTGCCAGCAGCCAAGTCCAGGTGAGCCCAGATACGCAGTATTTT. It is translated as CASSQVQVSPDTQYF.

The chain combines TRBV11-2 with TRBJ1-1; D might be TRBD1 (6 bases). V lost 5 bases, J lost 1 base, and 14 bases lay in between. This CDR3 has 15 residues. Per the germline V gene, CDR1 is SGHAT and CDR2 is FQNNGV. The CDR3 DNA is TGTGCCAGCAGCGCCCGAACAGGGACGAACACTGAAGCTTTCTTT. This encodes CASSARTGTNTEAFF. Together with reference TRBV11-2 and TRBJ1-1, the CDR3 gives the full variable domain: EAGVAQSPRYKIIEKRQSVAFWCNPISGHATLYWYQQILGQGPKLLIQFQNNGVVDDSQLPKDRFSAERLKGVDSTLKIQPAKLEDSAVYLCASSARTGTNTEAFFGQGTRLTVV.

This clone has just one count. V gene TRBV18 combines with J gene TRBJ2-1, with 13 bases that match TRBD2. This CDR3 is built from 16 residues. The V segment lost 3 bases and the J segment 9 bases; nucleotides outside the gene matches: 8. Germline-derived CDR1 and CDR2 are KGHSH and LQKENI. CDR3 sequence: CASSPSLTSGGIEQFF. The CDR3 bases are TGTGCCAGCTCACCTAGCCTGACTAGCGGGGGGATTGAGCAGTTCTTC.

The chain employs TRBV5-6 and TRBJ2-5; D unclear. CDR1 and CDR2 (germline): SGHDT, YYEEEE. The CDR3 has 11 amino acids. Between the trimmed V and J ends, which lost 2 bases and 5 bases, there was a span of 4 bases. The CDR3, as DNA: TGTGCCAGCAGCTTCGGTGAGACCCAGTACTTC. Protein sequence: CASSFGETQYF.